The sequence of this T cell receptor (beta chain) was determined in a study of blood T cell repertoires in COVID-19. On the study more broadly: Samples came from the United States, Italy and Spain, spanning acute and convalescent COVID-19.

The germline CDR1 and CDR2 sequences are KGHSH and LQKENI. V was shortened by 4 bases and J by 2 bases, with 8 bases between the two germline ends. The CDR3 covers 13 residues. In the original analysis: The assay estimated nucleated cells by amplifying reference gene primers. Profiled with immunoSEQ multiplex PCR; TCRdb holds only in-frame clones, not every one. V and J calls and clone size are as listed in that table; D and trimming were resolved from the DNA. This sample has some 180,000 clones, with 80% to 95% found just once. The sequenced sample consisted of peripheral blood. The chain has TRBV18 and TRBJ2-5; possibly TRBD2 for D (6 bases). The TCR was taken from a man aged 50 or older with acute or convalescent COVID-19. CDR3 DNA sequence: TGTGCCAGCTCACTTGGGGGGCAAGAGACCCAGTACTTC. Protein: CASSLGGQETQYF.